This T cell receptor beta chain came from a study of cytomegalovirus exposure and HLA in healthy donors. Overall study findings and caveats: Some public TCRs appeared in many individuals, while most sequences were rare. TCR beta V- and J-gene trimming, according to a later analysis, was linked to a missense DCLRE1C variant. Indistinguishable V segments such as TRBV6-2 and TRBV6-3 were excluded. On later analysis, the bulk of CMV-associated TCR beta chains appeared to be HLA-restricted.

Trimming shortened V by 4 bases and J by 4 bases, and 17 bases separated the two germline ends. CDR1 SGHRS and CDR2 YFSETQ come from the germline V gene. The CDR3 has 15 residues. This clone is a singleton in its sample. What it binds is unknown. Amplification used 60 Vbeta primers and 13 Jbeta primers. Repertoires were generated with immunoSEQ multiplex PCR, while TCRdb's copy carries only in-frame clones and drops some. The sample carries 130,000 to 150,000 clones, 70% to 85% recorded once. Sequenced sample: PBMCs. This receptor was taken from a woman in her sixties or seventies in good health and CMV-seropositive. V usage is TRBV5-1 and J usage is TRBJ2-5, with D maybe TRBD1 (6 bases). DNA for the CDR3: TGCGCCAGCAGCCTTAACCGGGACATCGGAGAGACCCAGTACTTC. Its protein product is CASSLNRDIGETQYF.